The rows below give T cell receptor beta chains drawn from one sample of a study of T cell responses to AZD1222 COVID-19 vaccine. Only in-frame clones appear in the TCRdb table, and some are missing; sequencing was by immunoSEQ multiplex PCR. Among more than 120,000 clones listed, roughly 88% were seen once. This material consisted of peripheral blood, taken 28 days after the second AZD1222 dose. These receptors came from an adult who received the AZD1222 COVID-19 vaccine. The CDR3 runs from the conserved cysteine through the conserved F or W. The D gene is left open where the match is weak. Size tells how often a clone was seen (once, few, many) or the class of an expanded clone, and some rows leave it out.

D gene	V gene	J gene	clone size	CDR3 DNA	CDR3 protein
-	TRBV7-8	TRBJ1-5	-	TGTGCCAGCAGCTTCGGTCCGGACTCGAATCAGCCCCAGCATTTT	CASSFGPDSNQPQHF
TRBD1	TRBV7-3	TRBJ1-1	-	TGTGCCAGCAGCTTAAAGGGGAGGCAGGGGGTAGGTGAAGCTTTCTTT	CASSLKGRQGVGEAFF
TRBD1	TRBV30	TRBJ1-6	-	TGTGCCTGGAGTTCCTCAGGGGGAAATTCACCCCTCCACTTT	CAWSSSGGNSPLHF
TRBD1	TRBV11-2	TRBJ2-3	-	TGTGCCAGCAGCTTTTTGGGGACAGGTCGCACAGATACGCAGTATTTT	CASSFLGTGRTDTQYF
TRBD1	TRBV6-2/TRBV6-3	TRBJ1-2	-	TGTGCCAGCAGTCAAATGGGACAGGCCGAATTCTACACCTTC	CASSQMGQAEFYTF
-	TRBV30	TRBJ1-6	-	TGTGCCTGGAGTCCTCCGACCTATAATTCACCCCTCCACTTT	CAWSPPTYNSPLHF
-	TRBV5-1	TRBJ1-1	-	TGCGCCAGCAGCTTAGATCAGGGACACAACACTGAAGCTTTCTTT	CASSLDQGHNTEAFF
-	TRBV6-5	TRBJ1-4	-	TGTGCCAGCAGTTTCCATCTAGGGGGTGGCGAAAAACTGTTTTTT	CASSFHLGGGEKLFF
TRBD2	TRBV4-1	TRBJ2-7	-	TGCGCCAGCAGCCAAGATCGCGGACTAGCGGGAGGGTACGAGCAGTACTTC	CASSQDRGLAGGYEQYF
-	TRBV7-9	TRBJ1-1	once	TGTGCCAGCAGCTTAGAAGGGTCGAACACTGAAGCTTTCTTT	CASSLEGSNTEAFF
-	TRBV6-5	TRBJ2-1	-	TGTGCCAGCAGTTACGACACCGGAGTAGCATACAATGAGCAGTTCTTC	CASSYDTGVAYNEQFF